The 27 T cell receptor beta chains reported below all come from one sample, sequenced in a study of graft-versus-host responses after intestinal transplantation. Repertoires were generated with immunoSEQ multiplex PCR, while TCRdb's copy carries only in-frame clones and drops some. The sample records roughly 80,000 clones, about nine tenths being singletons. The antigens these receptors bind are not known. Sequencing was performed on unstimulated CD8+ T cells sorted from spleen or lymph node cells, taken before transplant. Every receptor here comes from a human donor who was the organ donor for an intestinal transplant.

About this clone itself: The sample holds other DNA sequences that translate to the same CDR3. The chain is built from TRBV19 and TRBJ2-6, with 9 bases aligning to TRBD1. The CDR3 loop spans 19 amino acids. Germline V gene data show CDR1 as LNHDA and CDR2 as SQIVND (reference sequence). Unmatched junction bases numbered 13, after V lost 6 bases and J lost 1 base. In DNA, the CDR3 is TGTGCCAGTAGGCAAAGAAACAGGGGGCTCCCTTCTGGGGCCAACGTCCTGACTTTC. Encoded protein: CASRQRNRGLPSGANVLTF.

This clone was observed a handful of times. The rearrangement links TRBV6-1 to TRBJ2-1, with a tentative D call TRBD2 (6 bases). The germline V gene encodes CDR1 MNHNS and CDR2 SASEGT. The CDR3 has 13 amino acids. Trimming stripped 5 bases from V and 8 bases from J, with 13 bases between. The CDR3 DNA reads TGTGCCAGCAGTTCCCTGGGACTTCATGAGCAGTTCTTC. It is translated as CASSSLGLHEQFF.

The V gene is TRBV27, the J gene TRBJ2-2; 7 nucleotides match TRBD1. With 7 bases clipped from V and 5 bases from J, the junction kept 19 bases outside the gene matches. Germline CDR1 reads MNHEY; CDR2 reads SMNVEV (reference sequence). The CDR3 extends over 18 amino acids. The CDR3 reads CASTGGYRGFLETGELFF. Here the CDR3 DNA reads TGTGCCAGCACAGGAGGATACAGGGGATTCCTGGAAACCGGGGAGCTGTTTTTT.

V is TRBV6-1 and J is TRBJ2-2, with 10 nucleotides matching TRBD1. With V trimmed by 7 bases and J by 6 bases, 5 bases remained unmatched. CDR3 length: 14 amino acids. The V gene's germline CDR1 is MNHNS and CDR2 SASEGT. The CDR3 sequence is CASTGTGDPGELFF. CDR3 nucleotides: TGTGCCAGCACCGGGACAGGGGATCCCGGGGAGCTGTTTTTT.

The chain couples TRBV30 to TRBJ1-2; D ambiguous. In germline, CDR1 is GTSNPN, CDR2 SVGIG (reference sequence). The CDR3 is made up of 13 amino acids. V lost 2 bases, J lost 6 bases, and 13 bases lay in between. CDR3 residues: CAWSIGYGNGYTF. The CDR3 bases are TGTGCCTGGAGTATCGGGTACGGGAATGGCTACACCTTC.

The J gene is TRBJ1-5, the V gene TRBV6-1; no firm D call. The germline V gene encodes CDR1 MNHNS and CDR2 SASEGT. Trimming removed 0 bases at V and 7 bases at J, with 31 bases between. CDR3 length: 21 amino acids. This CDR3 is CASSEALLFGNLWAYPQPQHF. The CDR3 DNA sequence: TGTGCCAGCAGTGAAGCGCTTCTTTTCGGGAACCTGTGGGCCTATCCGCAGCCCCAGCATTTT.

The gene calls are TRBV5-1 and TRBJ1-1; no clear D. CDR1 and CDR2 from the germline V gene are SGHRS and YFSETQ. There are 15 residues in the CDR3. V was trimmed by 1 base and J by 3 bases, leaving 13 bases between them. CDR3 sequence reads: CASSLHYGDYTEAFF. CDR3 coding DNA: TGCGCCAGCAGCTTGCATTACGGGGATTACACTGAAGCTTTCTTT.

This clone was picked up a small number of times. This sequence joins TRBV19 and TRBJ1-6, with D perhaps matching TRBD1 (5 bases). The germline V and J ends were trimmed by 5 bases and 9 bases, with 14 bases remaining between them. CDR3 length: 14 amino acids. Germline V CDR1 and CDR2: LNHDA, SQIVND (reference sequence). The CDR3 protein is CASSDQGDSSPLHF. DNA for the CDR3: TGTGCCAGTAGTGATCAAGGGGATAGTTCACCCCTCCACTTT.

The rearrangement links TRBV7-9 to TRBJ2-7; 9 bases match TRBD1. Germline loops: CDR1 SEHNR, CDR2 FQNEAQ (reference sequence). After removal of 11 bases from V and 7 bases from J, the junction contained 12 bases not matched to a gene. The CDR3 loop spans 13 amino acids. The CDR3 DNA reads TGTGCCGGGTCCGGGACAGGGTCTTGGGAGCAGTACTTC. Protein: CAGSGTGSWEQYF.

This chain joins TRBV29-1 and TRBJ2-1; D gene unclear. This CDR3 has 16 residues. Germline V gives CDR1 SQVTM, CDR2 ANQGSEA. The V end was cut by 2 bases, the J end by 5 bases, with 19 bases between. CDR3 coding DNA: TGCAGCGTTGAACCCTTCTGGGCCGGGCAAAACAATGAGCAGTTCTTC. Translated: CSVEPFWAGQNNEQFF.

The chain uses TRBV7-3 and TRBJ2-5, with TRBD1 as a possible D gene (6 bases). The J call may not be correct, given that the DNA end is closer to TRBJ2-7. This CDR3 comprises 15 residues. Germline assignment: CDR1 SGHTA and CDR2 FQGTGA. CDR3 nucleotides: TGTGCCAGCAGCCCCCGGACAGTCAACGGCTACGAGCAGTACTTC. It translates to CASSPRTVNGYEQYF.

The chain carries TRBV5-1 and TRBJ2-2; 8 bases are shared with TRBD2. The J segment lost 8 bases and the V segment lost 4 bases, leaving 16 bases of the junction unmatched. Germline CDR1 is SGHRS and CDR2 is YFSETQ. CDR3 size: 17 residues. The CDR3 region is CASSPSRGLGLSGELFF. For the CDR3, the DNA is TGCGCCAGCAGCCCTAGTCGGGGACTAGGGTTATCGGGGGAGCTGTTTTTT.

The CDR3 bases are TGTGCTACTGAACCCCGCACAGATACGCAGTATTTT. Translation: CATEPRTDTQYF. This sequence joins TRBV28 and TRBJ2-3; D ambiguous. Germline CDR1 is MDHEN and CDR2 is SYDVKM. The CDR3 loop spans 12 amino acids.

V is TRBV28 and J is TRBJ1-5; D might be TRBD1 (5 bases). The CDR3 is 14 amino acids. CDR1 and CDR2 from the germline V gene are MDHEN and SYDVKM. The germline V and J ends were trimmed by 5 bases and 2 bases, with 10 bases remaining between them. The CDR3 DNA is TGTGCCAGCAGTCAGGAAGGGGGCAATCAGCCCCAGCATTTT. Translated: CASSQEGGNQPQHF.

V usage is TRBV28 and J usage is TRBJ2-3; D not resolved. The CDR3 has 15 residues. V was shortened by 1 base and J by 2 bases, with 10 bases between the two germline ends. Germline V gene lookup returns CDR1 MDHEN and CDR2 SYDVKM. The CDR3 DNA reads as TGTGCCAGCAGTTTATCGAGCTCTTTCACAGATACGCAGTATTTT. This sequence encodes CASSLSSSFTDTQYF. Complete variable domain (other parts from reference TRBV28 and TRBJ2-3): DVKVTQSSRYLVKRTGEKVFLECVQDMDHENMFWYRQDPGLGLRLIYFSYDVKMKEKGDIPEGYSVSREKKERFSLILESASTNQTSMYLCASSLSSSFTDTQYFGPGTRLTVL.

The chain is built from TRBV7-9 and TRBJ2-1; D remains unclear. Germline-derived CDR1 and CDR2 are SEHNR and FQNEAQ (reference sequence). V lost 5 bases and J lost 9, with 20 bases in between. The CDR3 contains 15 residues. CDR3 sequence (DNA): TGTGCCAGCAGCCCCTTGGGGATACGTCTTGGTGAGCAGTTCTTC. Translating gives CASSPLGIRLGEQFF.

This clone has only one observation. The chain has TRBV7-9 and TRBJ2-7; 10 nucleotides align to TRBD2. The CDR3 consists of 16 residues. Germline trimming cut 2 bases from V and 5 bases from J; bases unmatched to any gene: 9. Germline-derived CDR1 and CDR2 are SEHNR and FQNEAQ (reference sequence). The CDR3 here is CASSLSGTSAINEQYF. For the CDR3, the DNA is TGTGCCAGCAGCTTATCCGGGACTAGCGCTATCAACGAGCAGTACTTC.

This clone appeared once. The chain joins TRBV7-9 to TRBJ1-2, with 9 bases aligning to TRBD1. This CDR3 has 16 residues. V shed 4 bases and J 4 bases; nucleotides not matched to a gene: 10. Germline CDR1 SEHNR, CDR2 FQNEAQ (reference sequence). The CDR3 protein is CASSSTGGQGPYGYTF. DNA for the CDR3: TGTGCCAGCAGCTCCACCGGGGGACAGGGACCCTATGGCTACACCTTC.

The chain joins TRBV28 to TRBJ2-7; either TRBD1 or TRBD2 may fit D (5 bases each). V dropped 2 bases and J dropped 0 bases, with 11 bases sitting between them. Looked up from germline, CDR1 is MDHEN and CDR2 is SYDVKM. This CDR3 has 15 amino acids. The CDR3 coding sequence is TGTGCCAGCAGTTTACCCCCAGGGAGCTCCTACGAGCAGTACTTC. Its protein is CASSLPPGSSYEQYF.

J is TRBJ1-6 and V is TRBV4-2, with D perhaps TRBD1 (5 bases). Trimming took off 1 base at V and 8 bases at J, with 12 bases between the two ends. Germline V gene lookup returns CDR1 LGHNA and CDR2 YNFKEQ. The CDR3 has 15 residues. The CDR3 sequence is CASSQAGTEYSPLHF. The CDR3 DNA reads as TGTGCCAGCAGCCAAGCAGGGACTGAATATTCACCCCTCCACTTT.

The chain carries TRBV7-6 and TRBJ2-7; D is possibly TRBD1 (5 bases). CDR1 SGHVS and CDR2 FNYEAQ come from the germline V gene. The germline V and J ends were trimmed by 1 base and 1 base, with 11 bases remaining between them. The CDR3 extends over 15 amino acids. Here the CDR3 DNA reads TGTGCCAGCAGCTTAGATGGTGACAGATCCTACGAGCAGTACTTC. Translation gives CASSLDGDRSYEQYF.

This chain uses TRBV5-1 with TRBJ2-2, with D uncertain. Germline V gene data show CDR1 as SGHRS and CDR2 as YFSETQ. V dropped 4 bases and J dropped 3 bases, with 7 bases sitting between them. This CDR3 has 13 residues. This CDR3 is CASSPRDTGELFF. The CDR3 nucleotides are TGCGCCAGCAGCCCTCGAGACACCGGGGAGCTGTTTTTT.

The rearrangement uses TRBV30 and TRBJ1-2; tentative D call: TRBD1 (5 bases). Trimming left V 3 bases short and J 1 base short, with 15 bases between. This CDR3 has 15 residues. Looked up from germline, CDR1 is GTSNPN and CDR2 is SVGIG (reference sequence). The CDR3 sequence: CAWSAETVYNYGYTF. CDR3 in DNA: TGTGCCTGGAGCGCCGAGACAGTTTATAACTATGGCTACACCTTC.

The J gene is TRBJ1-1, the V gene TRBV2, with no clear D. Trimming cost V 5 bases and J 1 base, with 14 bases left between them. Germline V gene lookup returns CDR1 SNHLY and CDR2 FYNNEI. The CDR3 consists of 15 residues. Written as DNA, the CDR3 is TGTGCCAGCAGTCAGCAAAAGGAGCCGAACACTGAAGCTTTCTTT. This codes for CASSQQKEPNTEAFF.

The sample holds one count of this clone. This chain joins TRBV27 and TRBJ1-2; TRBD1 aligns across 12 bases. There are 17 residues in the CDR3. Germline trimming cut 6 bases from V and 8 bases from J; bases unmatched to any gene: 16. Germline V lookup: CDR1 MNHEY, CDR2 SMNVEV (reference sequence). In DNA form, the CDR3 reads TGTGCCAGCAGGACCCACCGGGACAGGGGGCGATACGAGGGCTACACCTTC. It is translated as CASRTHRDRGRYEGYTF.

This chain uses TRBV6-5 with TRBJ2-1; D possibly corresponds to TRBD1 (6 bases). The CDR3 contains 14 residues. CDR1 is MNHEY and CDR2 is SVGAGI in the germline V gene. The V gene lost 5 bases and the J gene lost 7 bases, with 15 bases spanning the gap. The CDR3 spells CASSTQGSGNEQFF. The CDR3 coding sequence is TGTGCCAGCAGTACACAGGGAAGTGGGAATGAGCAGTTCTTC.

This rearrangement joins TRBV7-9 to TRBJ1-4; weak D call: TRBD1 (5 bases). Trimming took off 3 bases at V and 4 bases at J, with 18 bases between the two ends. CDR1 and CDR2 from the germline V gene are SEHNR and FQNEAQ (reference sequence). This CDR3 is built from 17 residues. CDR3 bases: TGTGCCAGCAGCTTTTTCGTCGGAGGGGAACTTAATGAAAAACTGTTTTTT. Its protein is CASSFFVGGELNEKLFF.